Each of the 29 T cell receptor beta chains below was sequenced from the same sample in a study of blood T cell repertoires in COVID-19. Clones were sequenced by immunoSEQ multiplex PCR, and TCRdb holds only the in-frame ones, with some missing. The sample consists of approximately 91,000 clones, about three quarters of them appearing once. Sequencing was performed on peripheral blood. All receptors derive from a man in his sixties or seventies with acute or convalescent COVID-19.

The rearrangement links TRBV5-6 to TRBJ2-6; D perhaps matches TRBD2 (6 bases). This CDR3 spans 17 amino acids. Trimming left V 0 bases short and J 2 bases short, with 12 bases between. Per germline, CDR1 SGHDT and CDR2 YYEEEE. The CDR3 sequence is CASSLGYAGTGANVLTF. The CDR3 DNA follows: TGTGCCAGCAGCTTGGGTTACGCGGGAACTGGGGCCAACGTCCTGACTTTC.

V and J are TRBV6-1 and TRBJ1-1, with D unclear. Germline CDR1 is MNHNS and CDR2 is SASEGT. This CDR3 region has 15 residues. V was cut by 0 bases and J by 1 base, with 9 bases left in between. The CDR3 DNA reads TGTGCCAGCAGTGAAGCATACGGAGGGAACACTGAAGCTTTCTTT. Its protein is CASSEAYGGNTEAFF.

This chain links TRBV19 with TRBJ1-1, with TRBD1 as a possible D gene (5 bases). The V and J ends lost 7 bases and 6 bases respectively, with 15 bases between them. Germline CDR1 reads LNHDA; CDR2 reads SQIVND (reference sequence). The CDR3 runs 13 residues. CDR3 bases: TGTGCCAGTACGGGCAGGGAGGGTGCTGAAGCTTTCTTT. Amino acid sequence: CASTGREGAEAFF.

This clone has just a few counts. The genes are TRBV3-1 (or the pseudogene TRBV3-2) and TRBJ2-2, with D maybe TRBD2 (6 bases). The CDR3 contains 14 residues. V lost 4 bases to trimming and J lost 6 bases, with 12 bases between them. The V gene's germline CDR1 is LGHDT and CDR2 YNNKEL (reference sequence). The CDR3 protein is CASSLRLDAGELFF. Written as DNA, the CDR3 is TGTGCCAGCAGCCTCCGACTAGACGCCGGGGAGCTGTTTTTT.

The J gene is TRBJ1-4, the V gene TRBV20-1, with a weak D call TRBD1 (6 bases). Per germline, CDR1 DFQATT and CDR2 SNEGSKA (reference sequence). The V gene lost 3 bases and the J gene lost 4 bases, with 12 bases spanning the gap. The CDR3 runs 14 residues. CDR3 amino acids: CSASQTGSNEKLFF. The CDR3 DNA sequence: TGCAGTGCTAGTCAAACAGGGAGTAATGAAAAACTGTTTTTT.

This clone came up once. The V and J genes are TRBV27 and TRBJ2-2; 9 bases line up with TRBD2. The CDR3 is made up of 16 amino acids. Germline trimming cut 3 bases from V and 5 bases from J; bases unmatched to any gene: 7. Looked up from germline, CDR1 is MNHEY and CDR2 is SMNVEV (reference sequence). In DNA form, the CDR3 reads TGTGCCAGCAGTTTCGATAGCGGGAGTGTAACCGGGGAGCTGTTTTTT. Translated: CASSFDSGSVTGELFF.

The DNA of the CDR3 is TGTGCCAGCAGCCAAGTGGCGGGGAGCTCCTACAATGAGCAGTTCTTC. Residues: CASSQVAGSSYNEQFF. The chain recombines TRBV3-1 (or the pseudogene TRBV3-2) with TRBJ2-1, with D tentatively TRBD2 (6 bases). Germline V lookup: CDR1 LGHDT, CDR2 YNNKEL (reference sequence). This CDR3 comprises 16 residues. Trimming shortened V by 1 base and J by 0 bases, and 10 bases separated the two germline ends.

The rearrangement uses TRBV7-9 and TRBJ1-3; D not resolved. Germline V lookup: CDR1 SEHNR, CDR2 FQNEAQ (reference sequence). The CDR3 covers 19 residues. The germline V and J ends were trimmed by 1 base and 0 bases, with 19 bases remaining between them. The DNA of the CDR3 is TGTGCCAGCAGCTTAGACGTCAGCCCCAACCGGGTCTCTGGAAACACCATATATTTT. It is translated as CASSLDVSPNRVSGNTIYF.

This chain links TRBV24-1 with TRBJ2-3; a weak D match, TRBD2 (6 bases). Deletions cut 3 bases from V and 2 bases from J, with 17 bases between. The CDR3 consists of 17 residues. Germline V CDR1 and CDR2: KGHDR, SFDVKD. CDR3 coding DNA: TGTGCCACCAGTGATCCTATGGTAGCGGTGAACACAGATACGCAGTATTTT. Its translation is CATSDPMVAVNTDTQYF.

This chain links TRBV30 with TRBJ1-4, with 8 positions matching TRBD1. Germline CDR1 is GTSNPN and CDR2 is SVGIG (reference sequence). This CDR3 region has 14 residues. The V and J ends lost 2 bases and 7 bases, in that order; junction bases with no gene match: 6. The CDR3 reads CAWSRQGLSEKLFF. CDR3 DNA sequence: TGTGCCTGGAGTAGACAGGGGTTGAGTGAAAAACTGTTTTTT. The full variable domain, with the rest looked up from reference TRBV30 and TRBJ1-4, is SQTIHQWPATLVQPVGSPLSLECTVEGTSNPNLYWYRQAAGRGLQLLFYSVGIGQISSEVPQNLSASRPQDRQFILSSKKLLLSDSGFYLCAWSRQGLSEKLFFGSGTQLSVL.

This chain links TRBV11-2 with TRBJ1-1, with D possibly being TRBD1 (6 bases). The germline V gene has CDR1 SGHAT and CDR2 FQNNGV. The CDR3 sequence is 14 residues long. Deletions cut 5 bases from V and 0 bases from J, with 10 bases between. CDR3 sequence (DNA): TGTGCCAGCAGCATACAGGGAATGAACACTGAAGCTTTCTTT. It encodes CASSIQGMNTEAFF.

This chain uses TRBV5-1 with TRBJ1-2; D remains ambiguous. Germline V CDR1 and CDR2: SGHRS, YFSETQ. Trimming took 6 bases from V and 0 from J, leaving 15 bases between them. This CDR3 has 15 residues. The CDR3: CASNSGSITNYGYTF. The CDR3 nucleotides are TGCGCCAGCAACTCGGGGTCAATCACTAACTATGGCTACACCTTC.

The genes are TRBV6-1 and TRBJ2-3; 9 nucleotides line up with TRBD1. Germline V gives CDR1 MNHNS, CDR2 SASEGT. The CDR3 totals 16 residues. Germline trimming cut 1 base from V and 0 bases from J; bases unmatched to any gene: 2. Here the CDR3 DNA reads TGTGCCAGCAGTGAAGATGGGACAGGGAGCACAGATACGCAGTATTTT. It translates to CASSEDGTGSTDTQYF.

The CDR3 sequence: CASSGDRSTDTQYF. The CDR3 region has the DNA TGTGCCAGCAGCGGGGACAGAAGCACAGATACGCAGTATTTT. V gene TRBV9 combines with J gene TRBJ2-3, with 7 bases lining up with TRBD1. This CDR3 is 14 amino acids long. V shed 3 bases and J 0 bases; nucleotides not matched to a gene: 1. Looked up from germline, CDR1 is SGDLS and CDR2 is YYNGEE.

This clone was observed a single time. The CDR3: CSYMSNYGYTF. The DNA of the CDR3 is TGCAGTTATATGTCTAACTATGGCTACACCTTC. The J gene is TRBJ1-2, the V gene TRBV20-1; D unresolved. Germline-derived CDR1 and CDR2 are DFQATT and SNEGSKA (reference sequence). The germline V and J ends were trimmed by 8 bases and 0 bases, with 7 bases remaining between them. CDR3 length: 11 residues.

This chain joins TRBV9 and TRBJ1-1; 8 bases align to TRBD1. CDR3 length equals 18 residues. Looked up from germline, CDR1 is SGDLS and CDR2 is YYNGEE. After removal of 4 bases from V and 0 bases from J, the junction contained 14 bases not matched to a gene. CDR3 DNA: TGTGCCAGCAGCCCTTACGGACAGGGTGGTGACTTGAACACTGAAGCTTTCTTT. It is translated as CASSPYGQGGDLNTEAFF.

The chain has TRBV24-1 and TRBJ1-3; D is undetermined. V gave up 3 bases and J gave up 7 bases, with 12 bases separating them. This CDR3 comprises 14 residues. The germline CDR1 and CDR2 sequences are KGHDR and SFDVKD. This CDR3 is CATSDRGVDNTIYF. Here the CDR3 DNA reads TGTGCCACCAGTGATCGCGGGGTGGATAACACCATATATTTT.

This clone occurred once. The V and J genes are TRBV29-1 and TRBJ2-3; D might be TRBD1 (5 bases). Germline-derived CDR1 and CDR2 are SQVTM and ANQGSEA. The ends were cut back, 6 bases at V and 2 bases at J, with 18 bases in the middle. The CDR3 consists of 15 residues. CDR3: CSVPQGTPLTDTQYF. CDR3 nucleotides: TGCAGCGTCCCGCAGGGCACCCCCCTCACAGATACGCAGTATTTT.

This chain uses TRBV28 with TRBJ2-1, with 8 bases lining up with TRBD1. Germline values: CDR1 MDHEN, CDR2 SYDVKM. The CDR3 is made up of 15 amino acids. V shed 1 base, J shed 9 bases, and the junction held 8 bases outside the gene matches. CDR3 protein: CASSLSGPQGGEQFF. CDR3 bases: TGTGCCAGCAGTTTATCCGGCCCACAGGGGGGTGAGCAGTTCTTC.

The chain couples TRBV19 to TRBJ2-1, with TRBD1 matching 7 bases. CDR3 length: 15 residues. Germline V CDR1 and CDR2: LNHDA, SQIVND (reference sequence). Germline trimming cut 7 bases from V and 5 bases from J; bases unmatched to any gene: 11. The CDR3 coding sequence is TGTGCCAGTACCTTACAGGGGAGTAGAAACAATGAGCAGTTCTTC. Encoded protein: CASTLQGSRNNEQFF.

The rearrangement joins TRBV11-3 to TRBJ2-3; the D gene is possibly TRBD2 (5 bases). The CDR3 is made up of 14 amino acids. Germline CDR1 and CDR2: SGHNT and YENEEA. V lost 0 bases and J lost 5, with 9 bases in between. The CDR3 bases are TGTGCCAGCAGCTTAGATGGGCGGGTAGATACGCAGTATTTT. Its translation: CASSLDGRVDTQYF.

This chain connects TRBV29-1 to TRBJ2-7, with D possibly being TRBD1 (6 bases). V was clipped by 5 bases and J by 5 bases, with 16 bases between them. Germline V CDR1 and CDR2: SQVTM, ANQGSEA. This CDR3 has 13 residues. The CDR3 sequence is CSVLSTGSNEQYV. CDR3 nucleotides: TGCAGCGTTTTATCGACAGGTTCAAACGAGCAGTACGTC.

The CDR3 is CATSREGRGYTF. For the CDR3, the DNA is TGTGCCACTTCTCGTGAGGGCCGGGGCTACACCTTC. The chain has TRBV6-5 and TRBJ1-2; no definite D call. Per the germline V gene, CDR1 is MNHEY and CDR2 is SVGAGI. V was shortened by 10 bases and J by 8 bases, with 17 bases between the two germline ends. This CDR3 has 12 residues.

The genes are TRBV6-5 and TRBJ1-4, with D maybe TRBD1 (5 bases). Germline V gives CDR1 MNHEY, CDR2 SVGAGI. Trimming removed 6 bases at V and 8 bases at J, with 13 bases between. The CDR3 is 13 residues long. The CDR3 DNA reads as TGTGCCAGCAGCTCGACGCCAGGGGAAAAACTGTTTTTT. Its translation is CASSSTPGEKLFF.

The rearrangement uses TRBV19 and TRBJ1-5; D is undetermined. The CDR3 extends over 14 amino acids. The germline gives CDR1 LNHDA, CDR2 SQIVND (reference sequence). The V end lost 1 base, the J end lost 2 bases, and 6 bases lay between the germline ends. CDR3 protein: CASSIGRGNQPQHF. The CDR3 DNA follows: TGTGCCAGTAGTATAGGGCGGGGCAATCAGCCCCAGCATTTT.

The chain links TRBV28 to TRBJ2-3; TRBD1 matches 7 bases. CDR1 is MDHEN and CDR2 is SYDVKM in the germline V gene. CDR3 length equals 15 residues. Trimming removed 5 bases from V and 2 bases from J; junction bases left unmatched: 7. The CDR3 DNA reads TGTGCCAGCAGTCGGCTCGGGACAGTCACAGATACGCAGTATTTT. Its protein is CASSRLGTVTDTQYF.

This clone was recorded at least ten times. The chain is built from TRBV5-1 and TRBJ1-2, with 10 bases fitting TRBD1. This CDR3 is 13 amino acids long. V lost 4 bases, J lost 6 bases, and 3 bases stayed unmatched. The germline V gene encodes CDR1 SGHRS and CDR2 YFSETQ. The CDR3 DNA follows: TGCGCCAGCAGCCTGGGACAGGGGAATGGCTACACCTTC. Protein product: CASSLGQGNGYTF.

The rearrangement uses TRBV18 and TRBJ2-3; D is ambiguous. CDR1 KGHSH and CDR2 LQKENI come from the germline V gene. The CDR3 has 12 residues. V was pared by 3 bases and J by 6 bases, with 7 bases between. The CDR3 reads CASSPNKDTQYF. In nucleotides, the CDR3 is TGTGCCAGCTCACCTAACAAGGATACGCAGTATTTT.

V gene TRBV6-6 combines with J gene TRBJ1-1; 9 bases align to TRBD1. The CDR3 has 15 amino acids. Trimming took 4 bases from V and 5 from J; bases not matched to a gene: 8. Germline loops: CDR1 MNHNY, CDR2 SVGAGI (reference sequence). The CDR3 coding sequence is TGTGCCAGCAGTTCTAACGACAGGGGGATTACTGAAGCTTTCTTT. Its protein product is CASSSNDRGITEAFF.